What follows are 5 T cell receptor beta chains derived from one specimen sequenced in a study of vaccination and CD4 T cells after COVID-19. Their target antigens are unknown. Treatment specified: roughly 11-day PBMC culture with coronavirus spike peptide pools or control peptides (ViraFEST assay). Sequence data for DNA of cultured CD4+ T cells were generated by the Oncomine TCR Beta short-read assay. TCRdb reanalysed the PCR reads using MiXCR and keeps one entry per CDR3 protein. The sample has around 12,000 distinct CDR3 sequences; approximately 37% are singletons. Specimen: cultured CD4+ T cells from blood. These receptors originate from a human donor with COVID-19.

This clonotype turned up a few times. The chain joins TRBV11-2 to TRBJ2-4; D gene uncertain. CDR1 SGHAT and CDR2 FQNNGV come from the germline V gene. The CDR3 spans 15 residues. V dropped 5 bases and J dropped 3 bases, with 14 bases sitting between them. The CDR3 DNA is TGTGCCAGCAGCAACCCAACAAAGGGCAAAAACATTCAGTACTTC. Translating gives CASSNPTKGKNIQYF.

This clonotype was seen only a few times. At one boundary the junction diverges from the germline segment, which might be a read error. This sequence joins TRBV7-7 and TRBJ2-2; 8 nucleotides match TRBD1. This CDR3 has 15 amino acids. Germline V CDR1 and CDR2: SSHAT, FNYEAQ (reference sequence). CDR3 residues: CASSLGQGATGELFF. The CDR3 region has the DNA TGTGCTAGCAGCTTAGGGCAGGGGGCCACCGGGGAGCTGTTTTTT.

This clonotype occurred a few times. This chain joins TRBV19 and TRBJ1-2, with 7 bases matching TRBD1. Germline trimming cut 5 bases from V and 8 bases from J; bases unmatched to any gene: 8. CDR1 and CDR2 (germline): LNHDA, SQIVND (reference sequence). The CDR3 is 13 residues long. The CDR3 region has the DNA TGTGCCAGTAGTTTACGACAGGGCGGCGGCTACACCTTC. This sequence encodes CASSLRQGGGYTF.

Only a few counts were recorded for this clonotype. This chain links TRBV6-5 with TRBJ1-1; no clear D. V was pared by 0 bases and J by 0 bases, with 5 bases between. CDR3 size: 14 residues. Germline V gene lookup returns CDR1 MNHEY and CDR2 SVGAGI. CDR3 amino acids: CASSYSILNTEAFF. The CDR3 DNA sequence: TGTGCCAGCAGTTACTCGATTCTGAACACTGAAGCTTTCTTT.

The chain has TRBV2 and TRBJ1-6; the D is unclear. V shed 7 bases and J shed 1 base, with 17 bases lying between them. The CDR3 loop spans 17 amino acids. Germline lookup yields CDR1 SNHLY and CDR2 FYNNEI. The chain's CDR3 is CASMLTPSASYNSPLHF. The CDR3 DNA sequence: TGTGCCAGCATGTTGACACCGTCGGCGTCCTATAATTCACCCCTCCACTTT.